These 20 T cell receptor beta chains originate from one sample sequenced in a study of control samples from healthy donors and cancer patients. The table came from immunoSEQ multiplex PCR; TCRdb's copy has only in-frame clones and leaves some out. The sample includes tens of thousands of clones, around 84% seen only once; the top ten take under 40%. Sequenced sample: PBMCs. The receptors were gathered from a man in his 70s with lung cancer.

This rearrangement joins TRBV11-2 to TRBJ2-7; perhaps D is TRBD1 or TRBD2 (6 bases each). The V and J ends lost 1 base and 6 bases respectively, with 19 bases between them. CDR1 and CDR2 from the germline V gene are SGHAT and FQNNGV. CDR3 size: 16 residues. The CDR3 DNA follows: TGTGCCAGCAGCTTAGCGTCGGGGGCCACTCTGGGCGAGCAGTACTTC. As protein: CASSLASGATLGEQYF. Drawing the rest from reference TRBV11-2 and TRBJ2-7, the complete variable domain is EAGVAQSPRYKIIEKRQSVAFWCNPISGHATLYWYQQILGQGPKLLIQFQNNGVVDDSQLPKDRFSAERLKGVDSTLKIQPAKLEDSAVYLCASSLASGATLGEQYFGPGTRLTVT.

CDR3: CASSFTENTEAFF. CDR3 nucleotides: TGTGCCAGCAGTTTCACTGAGAACACTGAAGCTTTCTTT. The chain joins TRBV12-3 or TRBV12-4 to TRBJ1-1; D is ambiguous. The CDR3 is 13 amino acids. The V and J ends lost 3 bases and 1 base respectively, with 6 bases between them.

The chain combines TRBV9 with TRBJ1-3, with D unresolved. The CDR3 is 16 amino acids. V lost 4 bases, J lost 0 bases, and 14 bases lay in between. The V gene's germline CDR1 is SGDLS and CDR2 YYNGEE. The CDR3 DNA reads as TGTGCCAGCAGCCCTCAGACCGTCCTCTCTGGAAACACCATATATTTT. This encodes CASSPQTVLSGNTIYF.

The chain has TRBV6-6 and TRBJ1-2; possibly TRBD1 for D (6 bases). The V gene lost 5 bases and the J gene lost 0 bases, with 16 bases spanning the gap. CDR3 length: 16 residues. Germline lookup yields CDR1 MNHNY and CDR2 SVGAGI (reference sequence). The DNA of the CDR3 is TGTGCCAGCAGTGCCGGGGGGGCGAACTCTAACTATGGCTACACCTTC. It yields the protein CASSAGGANSNYGYTF.

The sample holds one count of this clone. V usage is TRBV3-1 (or the pseudogene TRBV3-2) and J usage is TRBJ2-2; D is tentatively TRBD1 or TRBD2 (7 bases each). The CDR3 length is 18 residues. The V and J ends lost 5 bases and 4 bases respectively, with 23 bases between them. CDR1 is LGHDT and CDR2 is YNNKEL in the germline V gene (reference sequence). This CDR3 is CASSLSSQGGDGTGELFF. The CDR3 DNA sequence: TGTGCCAGCAGCTTAAGTTCCCAGGGGGGGGATGGCACCGGGGAGCTGTTTTTT.

CDR3 region: CASSDGSGSTDTQYF. The CDR3, as DNA: TGTGCCAGCAGTGACGGTTCAGGGAGCACAGATACGCAGTATTTT. V is TRBV6-4 and J is TRBJ2-3; a possible D gene is TRBD1 (5 bases). Deletions cut 2 bases from V and 0 bases from J, with 9 bases between. The CDR3 sequence is 15 residues long. The germline V gene has CDR1 MRHNA and CDR2 SNTAGT.

The V call is TRBV4-1, the J call TRBJ1-2; 8 bases map to TRBD1. The junction had 3 bases not matched to a gene; V was cut back by 4 bases and J by 2 bases. The CDR3 length is 14 residues. Looked up from germline, CDR1 is MGHRA and CDR2 is YSYEKL. The CDR3 DNA reads as TGCGCCAGCAGCCCGGGGACAGGCAACTATGGCTACACCTTC. Translated, it gives CASSPGTGNYGYTF.

The chain joins TRBV3-1 (or the pseudogene TRBV3-2) to TRBJ1-1; weak D call: TRBD1 (5 bases). The CDR3 is made up of 13 amino acids. V was cut by 4 bases and J by 10 bases, with 16 bases left in between. Per the germline V gene, CDR1 is LGHDT and CDR2 is YNNKEL (reference sequence). CDR3 DNA: TGTGCCAGCAGCCTTAGGGAGGGGAAGGCAGCTTTCTTT. Encoded protein: CASSLREGKAAFF.

The chain links TRBV15 to TRBJ2-7; TRBD1 matches at 9 bases. This CDR3 is built from 17 residues. V shed 0 bases and J 5 bases; nucleotides not matched to a gene: 11. Germline loops: CDR1 LNHNV, CDR2 YYDKDF (reference sequence). The CDR3 bases are TGTGCCACCAGCAGAGAATTTCCGGGACAGGGTTTCAACGAGCAGTACTTC. Translating gives CATSREFPGQGFNEQYF.

This chain links TRBV4-1 with TRBJ2-1; TRBD2 matches at 9 bases. The V and J ends lost 0 bases and 10 bases, in that order; junction bases with no gene match: 13. CDR3 length: 17 amino acids. In germline, CDR1 is MGHRA, CDR2 YSYEKL. This chain's CDR3 is CASSQETVAGARREQFF. The CDR3 DNA reads TGCGCCAGCAGCCAAGAAACGGTAGCGGGGGCCCGCCGAGAGCAGTTCTTC.

V gene TRBV27 combines with J gene TRBJ2-3; perhaps TRBD1 as D (5 bases). The CDR3 spans 15 residues. Germline V CDR1 and CDR2: MNHEY, SMNVEV (reference sequence). Trimming pared 5 bases from V and 2 bases from J, leaving 14 bases between. The CDR3 DNA reads TGTGCCAGCAGTCCTCTGGGGCGGCTCACAGATACGCAGTATTTT. It codes for CASSPLGRLTDTQYF.

The chain combines TRBV7-2 with TRBJ2-7; 10 nucleotides match TRBD1. In germline, CDR1 is SGHTA, CDR2 FQGNSA. This CDR3 comprises 13 residues. Trimming removed 3 bases from V and 6 bases from J; junction bases left unmatched: 2. The CDR3 loop is CASSFRTGGEQYF. CDR3 coding DNA: TGTGCCAGCAGCTTTCGGACAGGGGGCGAGCAGTACTTC.

V is TRBV28 and J is TRBJ2-2; D is uncertain. CDR1 is MDHEN and CDR2 is SYDVKM in the germline V gene. The germline V and J ends were trimmed by 3 bases and 5 bases, with 7 bases remaining between them. This CDR3 has 13 residues. The CDR3 here is CASSLVGTGELFF. The CDR3 coding sequence is TGTGCCAGCAGTTTGGTGGGGACCGGGGAGCTGTTTTTT. Full variable domain (remainder filled in from reference TRBV28 and TRBJ2-2): DVKVTQSSRYLVKRTGEKVFLECVQDMDHENMFWYRQDPGLGLRLIYFSYDVKMKEKGDIPEGYSVSREKKERFSLILESASTNQTSMYLCASSLVGTGELFFGEGSRLTVL.

This clone occurred a few times. This rearrangement joins TRBV6-5 to TRBJ1-1; possibly TRBD1 for D (6 bases). Germline lookup yields CDR1 MNHEY and CDR2 SVGAGI. The CDR3 sequence is 14 residues long. Trimming removed 6 bases from V and 8 bases from J, with 19 bases in between. The CDR3 DNA follows: TGTGCCAGCAGCCATCCGACGGGTGGGGGCGAAGCTTTCTTT. Translation gives CASSHPTGGGEAFF.

The chain is built from TRBV4-2 and TRBJ2-3, with D possibly matching TRBD2 (5 bases). Germline assignment: CDR1 LGHNA and CDR2 YNFKEQ. V dropped 1 base and J dropped 5 bases, with 7 bases sitting between them. The CDR3 consists of 13 residues. The CDR3 DNA is TGTGCCAGCAGCCAAGGGGCGGGAGATACGCAGTATTTT. It yields the protein CASSQGAGDTQYF.

This clone was observed a few times. The J gene is TRBJ2-7, the V gene TRBV19; either TRBD1 or TRBD2 may fit D (5 bases each). CDR1 is LNHDA and CDR2 is SQIVND in the germline V gene (reference sequence). The CDR3 runs 15 residues. The V gene lost 6 bases and the J gene lost 0 bases, with 15 bases spanning the gap. The CDR3 spells CASSPGTGSSYEQYF. The CDR3 DNA follows: TGTGCCAGTAGCCCTGGGACGGGAAGCTCCTACGAGCAGTACTTC.

The genes are TRBV11-2 and TRBJ1-1; the D gene is possibly TRBD1 (5 bases). The V and J ends lost 6 bases and 1 base respectively, with 18 bases between them. Looked up from germline, CDR1 is SGHAT and CDR2 is FQNNGV. This CDR3 region has 16 residues. CDR3 protein: CASSLNPGRSNTEAFF. The DNA of the CDR3 is TGTGCCAGCAGTTTAAACCCGGGACGGTCGAACACTGAAGCTTTCTTT.

About this clone: This specimen includes other DNA sequences encoding the same CDR3. V and J are TRBV5-1 and TRBJ2-3; the match to TRBD2 covers 7 bases. In germline, CDR1 is SGHRS, CDR2 YFSETQ. CDR3 length: 15 residues. Trimming at V came to 1 base and at J to 3 bases, leaving 5 bases not matched to a gene. In DNA, the CDR3 is TGCGCCAGCAGCTTGCAGCGGGGTGGAACAGATACGCAGTATTTT. It encodes CASSLQRGGTDTQYF.

The chain employs TRBV2 and TRBJ2-7; maybe TRBD2 (5 bases). The CDR3 has 14 residues. CDR1 and CDR2 from the germline V gene are SNHLY and FYNNEI. Trimming pared 10 bases from V and 6 bases from J, leaving 22 bases between. The CDR3 DNA reads TGTGCCACTGGGATACATGGAGGAATGGGCGAGCAGTACTTC. Amino acid sequence: CATGIHGGMGEQYF.

The chain recombines TRBV11-3 with TRBJ2-3; D is undetermined. From germline, CDR1 is SGHNT and CDR2 YENEEA. The ends were cut back, 5 bases at V and 8 bases at J, with 11 bases in the middle. CDR3 length equals 12 residues. CDR3: CASSPAWGTQYF. The CDR3 DNA reads as TGTGCCAGCAGCCCCGCGTGGGGTACGCAGTATTTT.